The sequence of this T cell receptor (beta chain) was determined in a study of cytomegalovirus exposure and HLA in healthy donors. The study ran its PCR with 60 Vbeta and 13 Jbeta primers. Assay used: immunoSEQ multiplex PCR; TCRdb lists only in-frame clones, some missing. The table shows 150,000 to 200,000 clones, with approximately 82% occurring only once. Germline CDR1 is MNHEY and CDR2 is SVGAGI. The trim removed 8 bases at V and 1 base at J, leaving 5 bases unmatched. This CDR3 comprises 15 residues. The sequencing input was PBMCs. This clonotype originated in a girl aged 2-10 years in good health and CMV-seropositive. V usage is TRBV6-5 and J usage is TRBJ2-3, with TRBD2 matching over 11 bases. The CDR3 reads CASALAGDGTDTQYF. The CDR3 DNA is TGTGCCAGCGCACTAGCGGGAGATGGCACAGATACGCAGTATTTT.